This TCR beta chain was retrieved from a study of beta chain features in type 1 diabetes. Study-wide context: No age, gender or cell yield differences were seen between patients and healthy donors.

This clone was counted only a few times. Its cognate antigen is unknown. Every bit of the isolated RNA underwent reverse transcription, so sequencing read expressed TCRB transcripts. Libraries were prepared by immunoSEQ multiplex PCR; TCRdb keeps only in-frame clonotypes and omits some of them. The sample includes 95,000 to 150,000 clones, roughly 15% of them seen just once. Germline assignment: CDR1 SEHNR and CDR2 FQNEAQ (reference sequence). The CDR3 sequence is 16 residues long. V was pared by 1 base and J by 0 bases, with 10 bases between. The purity of all sorted populations exceeded 95%. Regarding the study as a whole: Equally in patients and controls, PCR might preferentially amplify shorter templates. A greater similarity of naive, central memory and Treg TCRB repertoires was seen among patients than among healthy donors. Among patients with Type 1 diabetes, TCRB CDR3s were moderately but significantly shorter in every one of the four CD4+ subsets.

The sequence was obtained from a young man with type 1 diabetes. What was sequenced was central memory CD4+ T cells from blood. The chain combines TRBV7-9 with TRBJ1-5; no clear D gene. In nucleotides, the CDR3 is TGTGCCAGCAGCTTAGAAGGAACAGTTAGCAATCAGCCCCAGCATTTT. Translated: CASSLEGTVSNQPQHF.